The 32 T cell receptor beta chains below were found in one sample sequenced in a study of breast tumors, draining lymph nodes, adjacent tissues. Samples came from axillary lymph nodes draining the breast cancer. TCRdb fed the multiplex PCR reads into MiXCR, producing one record per CDR3 protein. The repertoire has about 220,000 distinct CDR3 sequences, less than 40% of them found once; the top ten carry 3% to 4%. The sequenced sample consisted of axillary lymph node tissue. Receptors originate from a female donor with breast cancer. Some clones in this sample may be carry-over from other donors' samples.

This clonotype was seen repeatedly, ten times or more. V usage is TRBV12-3 or TRBV12-4 and J usage is TRBJ2-3, with D maybe TRBD1 (5 bases). The CDR3 consists of 15 residues. V was clipped by 6 bases and J by 1 base, with 14 bases between them. The CDR3 DNA reads TGTGCCAGCAGGGGCGACAGCACGGGCACAGATACGCAGTATTTT. Protein sequence: CASRGDSTGTDTQYF.

The chain employs TRBV27 and TRBJ2-1; unclear D gene. The CDR3 runs 11 residues. Germline loops: CDR1 MNHEY, CDR2 SMNVEV (reference sequence). Trimming shortened V by 1 base and J by 9 bases, and 4 bases separated the two germline ends. The CDR3 region has the DNA TGTGCCAGCAGTTTATGGGGTGAGCAGTTCTTC. Amino acids: CASSLWGEQFF.

This clonotype has ten or more counts. The rearrangement uses TRBV6-5 and TRBJ2-1; D is ambiguous. This CDR3 has 12 amino acids. Germline V CDR1 and CDR2: MNHEY, SVGAGI. Trimming removed 5 bases from V and 7 bases from J, with 9 bases in between. The CDR3, as DNA: TGTGCCAGCAGTCAACAGTGGAATGAGCAGTTCTTC. Translated: CASSQQWNEQFF.

This clonotype was seen more than once but under ten times. The junction does not match germline at one end; this may be a read error. This chain uses TRBV7-2 with TRBJ1-2, with 8 bases identical to TRBD1. CDR1 is SGHTA and CDR2 is FQGNSA in the germline V gene. The CDR3 contains 15 residues. This CDR3 reads CASSTRGRGDYGYPF. The CDR3 bases are TGTGCCAGCAGTACCAGGGGGCGGGGGGACTATGGCTACCCCTTC.

The chain uses TRBV20-1 and TRBJ1-1; TRBD1 aligns across 7 bases. Germline-derived CDR1 and CDR2 are DFQATT and SNEGSKA (reference sequence). V trimming: 0 bases; J trimming: 4 bases; junction bases outside the gene matches: 8. CDR3 length equals 15 residues. The chain's CDR3 is CSARDIGQGGTEAFF. In DNA, the CDR3 is TGCAGTGCTAGAGATATAGGGCAGGGGGGCACTGAAGCTTTCTTT.

This clonotype has ten or more counts. The chain links TRBV7-9 to TRBJ1-3, with D unclear. Germline V gene sequence: CDR1 SEHNR, CDR2 FQNEAQ (reference sequence). The CDR3 covers 15 residues. Trimming pared 5 bases from V and 3 bases from J, leaving 14 bases between. The CDR3 sequence is CASSPQTVGGNTIYF. CDR3 nucleotides: TGTGCCAGCAGCCCCCAAACCGTCGGTGGAAACACCATATATTTT.

The chain combines TRBV5-5 with TRBJ2-1, with TRBD2 identical over 14 bases. This CDR3 contains 15 residues. The J segment lost 9 bases and the V segment lost 3 bases, leaving 5 bases of the junction unmatched. Germline CDR1 and CDR2: SGHKS and YYEKEE (reference sequence). In nucleotides, the CDR3 is TGTGCCAGCAGCTCGAGACTAGCGGGGGGGGGTGAGCAGTTCTTC. Translation gives CASSSRLAGGGEQFF.

Ten or more counts support this clonotype. The chain is built from TRBV7-9 and TRBJ1-2; D uncertain. CDR1 is SEHNR and CDR2 is FQNEAQ in the germline V gene (reference sequence). The CDR3 totals 13 residues. V lost 4 bases and J 8 bases, leaving 14 bases between the germline ends. The CDR3, as DNA: TGTGCCAGCAGCTGGCTCGGGGAAAGAGGCTACACCTTC. The encoded protein is CASSWLGERGYTF. The complete variable domain, with remaining parts taken from reference TRBV7-9 and TRBJ1-2, reads DTGVSQNPRHKITKRGQNVTFRCDPISEHNRLYWYRQTLGQGPEFLTYFQNEAQLEKSRLLSDRFSAERPKGSFSTLEIQRTEQGDSAMYLCASSWLGERGYTFGSGTRLTVV.

This clonotype occurred many times. The V gene is TRBV29-1, the J gene TRBJ2-5, with a weak D call TRBD1 (6 bases). Deletions cut 4 bases from V and 5 bases from J, with 14 bases between. This CDR3 has 13 amino acids. The V gene's germline CDR1 is SQVTM and CDR2 ANQGSEA. The CDR3 DNA sequence: TGCAGCGTTGTTGGGGGCGAAGTGGAGACCCAGTACTTC. It specifies CSVVGGEVETQYF. Looking up the rest from reference TRBV29-1 and TRBJ2-5 gives the full variable domain: SAVISQKPSRDICQRGTSLTIQCQVDSQVTMMFWYRQQPGQSLTLIATANQGSEATYESGFVIDKFPISRPNLTFSTLTVSNMSPEDSSIYLCSVVGGEVETQYFGPGTRLLVL.

This clonotype appeared many times. J is TRBJ1-6 and V is TRBV19; D is unresolved. V was cut by 6 bases and J by 13 bases, with 16 bases left in between. There are 13 residues in the CDR3. Looked up from germline, CDR1 is LNHDA and CDR2 is SQIVND (reference sequence). CDR3 sequence: CASSSGSQRPLHF. As DNA, the CDR3 is TGTGCCAGTAGCTCGGGGTCCCAGCGGCCCCTCCACTTT.

This chain connects TRBV5-4 to TRBJ2-4, with 8 bases that match TRBD2. Trimming took 1 base from V and 2 from J; bases not matched to a gene: 8. This CDR3 spans 17 amino acids. Per germline, CDR1 SGHNT and CDR2 YYREEE (reference sequence). The CDR3 sequence: CASSLRGGRSTKNIQYF. The CDR3 nucleotides read TGTGCCAGCAGCTTGCGGGGCGGGAGGAGTACCAAAAACATTCAGTACTTC.

The CDR3 loop is CASGGSYNEQFF. CDR3 coding DNA: TGTGCTAGTGGCGGGAGCTACAATGAGCAGTTCTTC. This chain links TRBV7-7 with TRBJ2-1; 7 positions agree with TRBD2. The CDR3 is 12 amino acids. Germline V gene lookup returns CDR1 SSHAT and CDR2 FNYEAQ (reference sequence).

This clonotype showed up many times. The CDR3, as DNA: TGTGCCAGCAAGCTTAGCGGGAGCCCAGATACGCAGTATTTT. Its translation is CASKLSGSPDTQYF. The chain couples TRBV2 to TRBJ2-3, with 9 bases matching TRBD2. V was clipped by 7 bases and J by 4 bases; unmatched bases: 6. CDR3 length equals 14 residues. CDR1 is SNHLY and CDR2 is FYNNEI in the germline V gene.

The table lists this clonotype with a few counts. The rearrangement joins TRBV7-8 to TRBJ2-4; TRBD2 matches at 11 bases. V gave up 3 bases and J gave up 5 bases; unmatched junction bases: 9. From germline, CDR1 is SGHVS and CDR2 FQNEAQ. The CDR3 covers 17 residues. CDR3: CASSFLTSGRGENIQYF. CDR3 sequence (DNA): TGTGCCAGCAGCTTCCTCACTAGCGGGAGAGGGGAAAACATTCAGTACTTC.

J is TRBJ2-3 and V is TRBV10-1; 11 bases map to TRBD2. This CDR3 spans 16 amino acids. The germline V gene encodes CDR1 WNHNN and CDR2 SYGVQD (reference sequence). The V and J ends lost 8 bases and 5 bases, in that order; junction bases with no gene match: 12. The CDR3 DNA is TGCGCCAGCGGATTAACCGGGACTAGCGGAATAGATACGCAGTATTTT. Its translation is CASGLTGTSGIDTQYF.

Here the CDR3 reads CSYGGGASYEQYF. In DNA form, the CDR3 reads TGCAGTTACGGTGGCGGGGCCTCCTACGAGCAGTACTTC. The gene calls are TRBV20-1 and TRBJ2-7; D perhaps matches TRBD2 (6 bases). The CDR3 contains 13 residues. CDR1 is DFQATT, CDR2 SNEGSKA, per germline (reference sequence). V was shortened by 8 bases and J by 0 bases, with 14 bases between the two germline ends.

J is TRBJ2-7 and V is TRBV9; 14 bases agree with TRBD2. Germline CDR1 SGDLS, CDR2 YYNGEE. With 4 bases clipped from V and 2 bases from J, the junction kept 5 bases outside the gene matches. The CDR3 totals 16 residues. The CDR3 sequence: CASSFGLAGGTYEQYF. The CDR3, as DNA: TGTGCCAGCAGCTTCGGACTAGCGGGGGGAACCTACGAGCAGTACTTC. The entire variable domain, with the rest obtained from reference TRBV9 and TRBJ2-7, is as follows: DSGVTQTPKHLITATGQRVTLRCSPRSGDLSVYWYQQSLDQGLQFLIQYYNGEERAKGNILERFSAQQFPDLHSELNLSSLELGDSALYFCASSFGLAGGTYEQYFGPGTRLTVT.

This clonotype showed up many times. The gene calls are TRBV7-8 and TRBJ2-2, with TRBD1 identical over 9 bases. Germline V gene sequence: CDR1 SGHVS, CDR2 FQNEAQ. CDR3 length equals 16 residues. V dropped 5 bases and J dropped 5; count of bases not matched to a gene: 9. The CDR3 loop is CASSHTGTGITGELFF. The CDR3 bases are TGTGCCAGCAGCCACACCGGGACAGGGATTACCGGGGAGCTGTTTTTT.

This clonotype was found once. The chain links TRBV20-1 to TRBJ1-4, with 8 bases aligning to TRBD1. CDR1 DFQATT and CDR2 SNEGSKA come from the germline V gene (reference sequence). The CDR3 loop spans 14 amino acids. The junction had 5 bases not matched to a gene; V was cut back by 3 bases and J by 5 bases. The CDR3 is CSASGTGPNEKLFF. The CDR3, as DNA: TGCAGTGCTAGCGGGACAGGACCAAATGAAAAACTGTTTTTT.

This clonotype turned up a few times. This chain links TRBV27 with TRBJ2-7; 11 positions match TRBD2. The CDR3 sequence is 21 residues long. Germline loops: CDR1 MNHEY, CDR2 SMNVEV (reference sequence). J gave up 0 bases and V 6 bases, and 22 bases lay outside the gene matches. The CDR3 here is CASRQRQGVSGTSGSSYEQYF. CDR3 coding DNA: TGTGCCAGCAGGCAGAGACAGGGGGTATCCGGGACTAGCGGTAGCTCCTACGAGCAGTACTTC.

This clonotype was seen ten or more times. This chain links TRBV20-1 with TRBJ1-3; perhaps TRBD1 as D (5 bases). This CDR3 has 14 amino acids. In germline, CDR1 is DFQATT, CDR2 SNEGSKA (reference sequence). The germline V and J ends were trimmed by 2 bases and 0 bases, with 8 bases remaining between them. The DNA of the CDR3 is TGCAGTGCTAGACGGGGGGTCTCTGGAAACACCATATATTTT. This translates into CSARRGVSGNTIYF.

This clonotype was found many times. This chain links TRBV11-2 with TRBJ2-7, with a possible D match to TRBD2 (5 bases). V was cut by 1 base and J by 6 bases, with 19 bases left in between. CDR3 length equals 16 residues. Germline V CDR1 and CDR2: SGHAT, FQNNGV. The CDR3: CASSLAGFSRVGEQYF. CDR3 DNA: TGTGCCAGCAGCTTAGCGGGATTTTCCCGGGTCGGCGAGCAGTACTTC.

This clonotype was detected ten times or more. The chain is built from TRBV5-1 and TRBJ1-4, with 7 bases lining up with TRBD1. The germline CDR1 and CDR2 sequences are SGHRS and YFSETQ. J was trimmed by 1 base and V by 4 bases; bases with no gene match: 7. This CDR3 is 16 amino acids long. The CDR3 bases are TGCGCCAGCAGCAAAGACAGGGCTGAAACTAATGAAAAACTGTTTTTT. It codes for CASSKDRAETNEKLFF. The full variable domain, its missing parts supplied by reference TRBV5-1 and TRBJ1-4, is KAGVTQTPRYLIKTRGQQVTLSCSPISGHRSVSWYQQTPGQGLQFLFEYFSETQRNKGNFPGRFSGRQFSNSRSEMNVSTLELGDSALYLCASSKDRAETNEKLFFGSGTQLSVL.

This clonotype was observed a handful of times. A much larger clone differs from this one at a single base, so this may be a read error. This chain uses TRBV7-7 with TRBJ2-3, with 12 bases identical to TRBD2. The germline CDR1 and CDR2 sequences are SSHAT and FNYEAQ (reference sequence). The CDR3 runs 14 residues. CDR3 amino acids: CASSSALAGGTQYF. For the CDR3, the DNA is TGTGCTAGCAGCTCCGCACTAGCGGGGGGTACGCAGTATTTT.

In its sample, this clonotype was seen many times. The V and J genes are TRBV12-3 or TRBV12-4 and TRBJ1-5; 8 bases agree with TRBD1. The CDR3 has 15 residues. After removal of 1 base from V and 6 bases from J, the junction contained 5 bases not matched to a gene. CDR3 bases: TGTGCCAGCAGTTTAGGGCAGGGGGCAAGTCAGCCCCAGCATTTT. Its protein is CASSLGQGASQPQHF.

This sequence joins TRBV15 and TRBJ1-6; maybe TRBD1 (6 bases). In germline, CDR1 is LNHNV, CDR2 YYDKDF (reference sequence). V lost 9 bases to trimming and J lost 7 bases, with 13 bases between them. The CDR3 spans 13 residues. The CDR3 DNA follows: TGTGCCACTAAAGGGGGGGGGAATTCACCCCTCCACTTT. Its protein product is CATKGGGNSPLHF.

Comment on this clonotype: A much more abundant neighbour one base away suggests this may be a read error. This chain joins TRBV5-1 and TRBJ2-5, with 7 bases matching TRBD2. CDR3 length: 14 residues. The V and J ends lost 9 bases and 2 bases, in that order; junction bases with no gene match: 10. Germline CDR1 and CDR2: SGHRS and YFSETQ. The CDR3 is CANNPAGNQETQYF. The CDR3 DNA sequence: TGCGCCAACAACCCAGCGGGGAATCAAGAGACCCAGTACTTC.

This clonotype was recorded at least ten times. The chain uses TRBV18 and TRBJ1-6, with 7 bases fitting TRBD1. Per the germline V gene, CDR1 is KGHSH and CDR2 is LQKENI. There are 14 residues in the CDR3. V dropped 3 bases and J dropped 6; count of bases not matched to a gene: 2. The CDR3: CASSPGQSNSPLHF. Written as DNA, the CDR3 is TGTGCCAGCTCACCGGGACAGTCTAATTCACCCCTCCACTTT.

At least ten counts were recorded for this clonotype. The chain has TRBV20-1 and TRBJ1-5, with a tentative D call TRBD1 (5 bases). This CDR3 has 13 amino acids. The V end was cut by 3 bases, the J end by 5 bases, with 11 bases between. Germline CDR1 is DFQATT and CDR2 is SNEGSKA (reference sequence). The CDR3 sequence is CSARGVYHQPQHF. CDR3 DNA sequence: TGCAGTGCTAGGGGGGTCTATCATCAGCCCCAGCATTTT.

This clonotype was recorded at least ten times. The chain joins TRBV9 to TRBJ2-2; 15 bases map to TRBD2. Unmatched junction bases numbered 4, after V lost 4 bases and J lost 6 bases. The germline CDR1 and CDR2 sequences are SGDLS and YYNGEE. The CDR3 spans 16 residues. The CDR3 DNA reads as TGTGCCAGCAGCCTGGGACTAGCGGGGGGCCCCGGGGAGCTGTTTTTT. It yields the protein CASSLGLAGGPGELFF.

This clonotype was seen ten or more times. The chain's CDR3 is CSARDGLESGYGYTF. For the CDR3, the DNA is TGCAGTGCTAGAGATGGCCTGGAGAGTGGTTATGGCTACACCTTC. The rearrangement uses TRBV20-1 and TRBJ1-2; D gene uncertain. The CDR3 sequence is 15 residues long. Trimming pared 0 bases from V and 5 bases from J, leaving 16 bases between. Germline assignment: CDR1 DFQATT and CDR2 SNEGSKA (reference sequence).

This clonotype appeared many times. The J gene is TRBJ2-7, the V gene TRBV29-1; maybe TRBD2 (7 bases). The CDR3 covers 13 residues. Deletions cut 7 bases from V and 6 bases from J, with 19 bases between. The germline V gene encodes CDR1 SQVTM and CDR2 ANQGSEA. The CDR3 region is CSAGRGADGEQYF. The CDR3 DNA reads TGCAGCGCCGGTCGGGGGGCGGATGGCGAGCAGTACTTC.